Each of the 2 T cell receptor beta chains below was sequenced from the same sample in a study of T cells in Graves' hyperthyroidism and ophthalmopathy. Amplification of TCR beta CDR3 regions was performed using RNA transcripts as template. The TCR CDR3 first-round RT-PCR relied on the HTBI primer set. TCRdb recomputed calls from the multiplex PCR reads with MiXCR, one row per CDR3 protein. The sample comprises about 320,000 distinct CDR3 sequences, around 17% of which are singletons, and around 34% rests with the top ten. The specimen was blood. Receptor source: a young man with Graves' hyperthyroidism.

Only a few counts were recorded for this clonotype. CDR3 protein: CASSCLAGGPSYNEQFF. The DNA of the CDR3 is TGTGCCAGCAGTTGCCTAGCGGGAGGGCCATCCTACAATGAGCAGTTCTTC. J is TRBJ2-1 and V is TRBV28, with 12 bases that match TRBD2. The CDR3 has 17 residues. CDR1 is MDHEN, CDR2 SYDVKM, per germline. V was clipped by 4 bases and J by 1 base; unmatched bases: 5.

The J gene is TRBJ2-7, the V gene TRBV27; the D is unclear. V lost 2 bases and J lost 5, with 10 bases in between. CDR1 MNHEY and CDR2 SMNVEV come from the germline V gene (reference sequence). The CDR3 is 13 amino acids. The CDR3, as DNA: TGTGCCAGCAGTTTACCGGGTGTCAACGAGCAGTACTTC. This codes for CASSLPGVNEQYF.